This T cell receptor (beta chain) was captured in a study of beta chain features in type 1 diabetes (dated by TCRdb to 2017 to 2018). Study-wide context: Mean age, gender distribution, total cell number and subset yield were not different between patients and healthy donors. A total of about 99,000,000 sorted cells were examined across all samples, and RNA yield correlated strongly with the number of cells per subset. In the study, recently diagnosed type 1 diabetes patients and matched healthy donors were compared on the TCRB repertoires of their sorted circulating CD4+ T cell subsets. Regulatory and stem cell-like memory subsets were isolated from only 8 patients and roughly 8 healthy donors, whereas naive and central memory subsets came from all 30 or so donors. What the study reported, not specific to this receptor: Shorter templates might be favored by PCR, yet because patient and control samples were amplified and corrected together, any such skew would affect both groups equally. Naive, central memory and regulatory TCRB repertoires appeared more similar among patients than among healthy donors. At VDJ recombination sites, type 1 diabetes patients had fewer insertions and more deleted nucleotides, which implies abnormalities in thymic rearrangement. Because the HLA sub-analyses included only small numbers of individuals, any influence of HLA type on TCRB rearrangement was left unresolved. In all four CD4+ subsets, TCRB CDR3 length was moderately but significantly shorter in type 1 diabetes patients. Because cDNA rather than genomic DNA was sequenced, highly expressing activated cells could have been over-represented, although no difference in activation and CD3 levels was found between groups.

CDR1 SGHTA and CDR2 FQGNSA were looked up in the germline V gene. Ends trimmed: V by 5 bases, J by 3 bases; bases unmatched to a gene: 14. The CDR3 sequence holds 19 residues, the cysteine and phenylalanine included. Only CDR3 DNA is held: 57 bases, read in frame from base 1. In regard to this clone: Its antigen has not been determined. The sample holds no much larger clone one base away, and base qualities are not on file.

Each donor gave one peripheral blood draw, averaging roughly 100 mL, which was collected into heparinised tubes. A BD FACSAria II and a panel including CD45RO, CCR7, CD25, CD127, CD95 and CD27 were used to sort naive, central memory, regulatory and stem cell-like memory CD4+ T cells. All sorted populations exceeded 95% purity. Right away, PBMCs were isolated by Lymphoprep density gradient centrifugation and were stained directly, with no culture step. So that batch effects would be minimized, each experiment stained and sorted samples in pairs, pairing one healthy donor with one patient. The High Capacity cDNA Reverse Transcription Kit was used to reverse transcribe all of the isolated RNA, meaning that expressed TCRB transcripts were what got sequenced. Naive, central memory and regulatory T cell samples underwent deep immunoSEQ sequencing, averaging around 4 million total reads per sample. Sorted cells were lysed in RLT buffer, and RNA was extracted using DNase-treated RNeasy Micro or Mini kits according to cell number. To prevent cross-contamination, every cell subset was processed on its own, while patient and healthy donor samples were processed together. Using the immunoSEQ multiplex PCR, TCRB sequences were amplified from cDNA into 87-bp fragments spanning the CDR3 region. Sequencing of the amplicons was done on the Illumina HiSeq platform. As for how the authors treated the data: Synthetic template baselines were used to correct PCR bias computationally, reads within Hamming distance 2 were collapsed, and singletons that could not be merged were discarded. By aligning reads against IMGT, V, D and J genes, CDR3 length, and insertions or deletions at six rearrangement sites were assigned. Within each subset, clonotype counts were normalized to sorted cell number, and only after that were true diversity and Gini coefficients computed with the tcR R package. The overlap coefficient, calculated on TCRB nucleotide sequences, was used to measure repertoire sharing. Out-of-frame TCRB sequences from naive cells were analyzed as a proxy for the pre-selection repertoire. What TCRdb holds here is the immuneACCESS table cut down to in-frame rearrangements. Part of the clones is not present; checked against another copy, under half of the missing clones reflect an unresolved V gene, and the others are unexplained. That table supplies the V and J calls and clone size; D and trimming were determined from the DNA. This sample gives over 700,000 clones in total; about a sixth of them show up just once. The leading ten clones occupy 0.023% of the sample.

The source of this sequence is a woman in her late teens or twenties in good health. The specimen was naive CD4+ T cells from blood. The cell subset or site label for this specimen denotes: true naive CD4+ T cells. This sequence uses TRBV7-2 and TRBJ2-6; TRBD1 lines up with 9 middle nucleotides. CDR3 region: CASSHRDRVRSSGANVLTF. The nucleotide sequence reads as follows: TGTGCCAGCAGCCATCGGGACAGGGTTAGAAGTAGTGGGGCCAACGTCCTGACTTTC.